This T cell receptor beta chain derives from a study of shared clonotypes between healthy human individuals. Study-wide results and limits: Several donors shared approximately 5% of their naive CD4 clonotypes.

Details on this clone: Its target is not known.

Deep-level settings were used for running the assay. This table comes from immunoSEQ multiplex PCR, and its TCRdb copy is limited to in-frame clones, with some not included. The sample holds roughly 760,000 clones, around 67% seen once. It was into CD45RA+ naive and CD45RA-negative memory subsets that the CD4+ cells were split. Trimming took off 1 base at V and 3 bases at J, with 7 bases between the two ends. Looked up from germline, CDR1 is WSHSY and CDR2 is SAAADI. The CDR3 extends over 13 amino acids. Sequencing input: memory CD4+ T cells sorted from blood. Subset of the sample: CD45RA-negative fraction. The chain combines TRBV10-2 with TRBJ2-7, with no clear D. This sequence was found in a woman aged 25 to 45 in good health. CDR3 sequence (DNA): TGCGCCAGCAGTGAGTTGGCAGGCTACGAGCAGTACTTC. Its translation is CASSELAGYEQYF.